These T cell receptor beta chains were read from a single sample in a study of molecular identifiers for immune sequencing clone quantification. TCRdb independently ran MiXCR on the PCR reads; one entry per CDR3 protein. The sample lists about half a million distinct CDR3 sequences, roughly 26% occurring once. Sequenced input: naive CD8+ T cells from blood, with Jurkat cell RNA spiked in. Receptors originate from a human donor in good health. Some libraries in this study had Jurkat cell RNA spiked in. The CDR3 runs from the conserved cysteine through the conserved F or W. Fields, in order: D gene, V gene, J gene, clone size, CDR3 DNA, CDR3 protein. A D gene is named only where the DNA matches it firmly. A row's size may be missing; if present it is once, few, many or a size class.

d_call: TRBD1
v_call: TRBV19
j_call: TRBJ1-5
clone_size: few
cdr3_nt: TGTGCCACCAAAGACAGGGGGCTGAATCAGCCCCAGCATTTT
cdr3_aa: CATKDRGLNQPQHF

d_call: NA
v_call: TRBV27
j_call: TRBJ2-7
clone_size: few
cdr3_nt: TGTGCCAGCAGGGCCGGACTTGTCTACGAGCAGTACTTC
cdr3_aa: CASRAGLVYEQYF

d_call: TRBD2
v_call: TRBV4-1
j_call: TRBJ2-2
clone_size: NA
cdr3_nt: TGCGCCCGCAGCCTTAGACTAGCGGAGTACACCGGGGAGCTGTTTTTT
cdr3_aa: CARSLRLAEYTGELFF

d_call: TRBD2
v_call: TRBV20-1
j_call: TRBJ2-7
clone_size: many
cdr3_nt: TGCAGTGCTAGAGGTACTAGCGGGGAACCCTACGAGCAGTACTTC
cdr3_aa: CSARGTSGEPYEQYF

d_call: TRBD1
v_call: TRBV6-6
j_call: TRBJ1-5
clone_size: many
cdr3_nt: TGTGCCAGCAGTCGAGCCGGGACAGATACAAGCAATCAGCCCCAGCATTTT
cdr3_aa: CASSRAGTDTSNQPQHF

d_call: NA
v_call: TRBV20-1
j_call: TRBJ1-6
clone_size: many
cdr3_nt: TGCAGTGCTAGAGCTGGGAATTCACCCCTCCACTTT
cdr3_aa: CSARAGNSPLHF

d_call: NA
v_call: TRBV6-1
j_call: TRBJ1-4
clone_size: many
cdr3_nt: TGTGCCAGCTCCTGGCCCGTTGAGCCTAATGAAAAACTGTTTTTT
cdr3_aa: CASSWPVEPNEKLFF

d_call: TRBD2
v_call: TRBV27
j_call: TRBJ2-7
clone_size: many
cdr3_nt: TGTGCCAGCAGTTCCTCCGGGAGGGCGGGTTGGGCGCAGTACTTC
cdr3_aa: CASSSSGRAGWAQYF

d_call: NA
v_call: TRBV11-2
j_call: TRBJ2-1
clone_size: few
cdr3_nt: TGTGCCAGCAGCTCACATAACGGGAATGAGCAGTTCTTC
cdr3_aa: CASSSHNGNEQFF

d_call: NA
v_call: TRBV11-2
j_call: TRBJ2-6
clone_size: many
cdr3_nt: TGTGCCAGCAGCATTTACGGCTCTGGGGCCAACGTCCTGACTTTC
cdr3_aa: CASSIYGSGANVLTF